The present T cell receptor beta chain was sequenced within a study of blood T cell repertoires in COVID-19 (dated by TCRdb to 2020 to 2021). Looking at the study overall: Collaborator samples came from the United States, Italy and Spain and covered acute and convalescent phases of COVID-19. The material from the prospective study consisted of cDNA or gDNA derived from T cells, B-cell-depleted T cells, or PBMCs. The dataset comprised deeply sampled blood TCRbeta repertoires from subjects exposed to, actively infected with, or recovered from COVID-19. The repertoires were made available in a free public database intended to serve as a resource for research on the immune response to SARS-CoV-2. The samples were drawn from the first 160 participants of the ongoing ImmuneRACE study and from 950 to 1,500 subjects provided by 6 global collaborators. Nearly every sample came with metadata listing a de-identified subject ID, COVID-19 status, age in years and sex. Where available, HLA class I and class II types were obtained from metadata supplied by the sample provider rather than from assay-based typing. Here is what the overall study found, with its caveats: How much clinical and demographic metadata was included differed by source and by participant, and the metadata was provided uncurated.

TCRbeta CDR3 regions were amplified from genomic DNA using the immunoSEQ Assay, a bias-controlled multiplex PCR. In the paper's pipeline: Nucleated cell counts per sample were estimated from amplification of reference gene primers within the assay. To quantify the absolute abundance of each unique TCRbeta CDR3 rearrangement, sequence reads were collapsed and filtered. Productive Simpson clonality was computed per sample as the square root of Simpson's diversity index over productive rearrangements. TCRdb took this table from immuneACCESS and kept in-frame rearrangements with V and J called. Such tables lack part of the clones; where checked against another copy, unresolved V genes explain under half of the gap, and the rest is unexplained. V, J and clone size are those of that table, while D and trimming were read from the DNA. This sample lists roughly 380,000 clones; approximately 84% were detected once. In total, the top ten clones hold approximately 3% of the sample.

Spanning cysteine to phenylalanine, the CDR3 consists of 16 amino acids. Of all the DNA, just the CDR3 is kept, 48 bases in frame from base 1. Trimmed from V: 4 bases; trimmed from J: 2 bases; junction bases lacking a gene match: 4. CDR1 SGHTS and CDR2 YDEGEE were looked up in the germline V gene. Participants in the prospective study were enrolled through a virtual design, were aged roughly 18 to 90 years, and lived in roughly 24 United States geographic areas. To assign participants to cohorts, the prospective study relied on clinical history that participants themselves reported in a screening survey and a study questionnaire. Recovered participants in ImmuneRACE Cohort 3 were defined by two consecutive negative NP/OP PCR tests, clearance by a healthcare professional, or resolution of symptoms. In the prospective study, mobile phlebotomists collected whole blood, serum and a nasopharyngeal or oropharyngeal swab from each participant. Additional blood draws and questionnaires over an approximately 2-month period could optionally be provided by prospective study participants. Before DNA extraction, blood samples from the prospective study were shipped at room temperature or frozen.

Of note for this clone: No antigen is known for it. Qualities for individual bases were not recorded, and no much larger clone is one base off.

The sample was PBMCs or T cells enriched from blood (not recorded which). The V and J genes are TRBV5-8 and TRBJ2-5; the central 14 bases match TRBD2. This TCR was sampled from a woman in her thirties who had recovered from COVID-19. In nucleotides, the sequence is TGTGCCAGCAGCCAGACTAGCGGGAGGGTTCAAGAGACCCAGTACTTC. The encoded protein is CASSQTSGRVQETQYF.